This T cell receptor (beta chain) originates from a study of blood T cells in healthy people across ages (dated by TCRdb to between 2015 and 2016). A note on the overall study: In model experiments, roughly one uniquely barcoded TCR beta cDNA molecule per two T cells was captured by template switching. Age-related changes in TCR beta repertoire diversity were measured in the study by deep sequencing normalized with unique cDNA molecular identifiers. Four age groups were formed from the donors: young (average about 15 years), middle-aged (approximately 40), aged (approximately 60) and long-lived (more than 75). To avoid experimental bias, donors of different ages were spread randomly across the sequencing lanes. Using the same blood draw, the study looked at two additional independent replicas of 1 million unique cDNA reads for two donors, one aged 18 to 30 and the other aged 80 or older.

Library generation was performed with 5' RACE. Data came from an Illumina HiSeq 2500. A second roughly 6 to 11 cycle PCR used a sample-barcoded 5' primer and a J-beta primer mix. A template-switch 5' adaptor carrying 12 random nucleotides introduced a unique molecular identifier onto each TCR beta cDNA molecule. Each sample yielded at least 2.5 million CDR3-containing paired-end reads. All of the RNA was converted into first-strand cDNA using the Mint cDNA synthesis kit, with a TRBC-specific oligonucleotide serving as the primer. After uracil-DNA glycosylase treatment, a first 18-cycle PCR used universal primers M1SS and BC2_uni_R on all cDNA. On the study's bioinformatics: Each sample was normalized by randomly selecting 1 million high-quality reads, each carrying a distinct molecular identifier. Reads sharing molecular identifiers were discarded rather than binned into consensus sequences. MiTCR, run with a Q25 quality threshold and the strictest error-elimination algorithm, handled CDR3 identification, clonotype clustering and error correction. A nonparametric unseen species model using Euler transformation provided a lower-bound estimate of total TCR beta diversity. TCRdb reprocessing: public reads trimmed at Q25 with fastp, clones called with MiXCR, in-frame beta chains kept. Entries that share a CDR3 protein sequence are merged under the most common genes and DNA. The authors' filters were not applied to this entry. This sample has 780,000 or so distinct CDR3 sequences in its table, and roughly 56% of those were observed once. The ten top clones hold roughly 24% of the sample.

Systemically healthy Caucasian individuals from Russia, 35 to 50 in total and aged about 6 to 100 years, were included as donors. Each donor gave 9 to 10 milliliters of peripheral blood, collected into EDTA-treated Vacutainer tubes. PBMCs were isolated by Ficoll-Paque density-gradient centrifugation, with at least 6 million obtained per sample. Total RNA, at least 5 micrograms per sample, was extracted from PBMCs with Trizol reagent. Naive CD45RAhigh/CD27high T cell percentages were measured by flow cytometry on a PBMC aliquot from every donor. Per the germline V gene, SQVTM is the CDR1 and ANQGSEA is the CDR2. The CDR3 goes from the cysteine to the phenylalanine over 12 residues. Only the CDR3 region is kept as DNA, spanning 36 bases read in frame from base 1. Trimming removed 5 bases from V and 3 bases from J, leaving 10 bases between the germline ends. This clonotype was counted a single time. Its antigen has not been determined. No base-level quality is on record; no much larger clone is a single base apart.

Summary of the overall study and its limitations: Bulk unsorted PBMC profiling prevented conclusive comparison of naive and antigen-experienced compartments. The long-lived group showed more naive CD4+ T cells, fewer expanded clones and increased TCR diversity than the aged group, suggesting age selection. Because the CMV infection status of the donors was unknown, age-related changes in expanded clonotypes may potentially have been confounded. There was a strong correlation between observed TCR beta diversity and the percentage of naive T cells measured by flow cytometry. As age increased, observed TCR beta diversity per million T cells dropped in a roughly linear way, and a significant reduction was already evident by age about 36. Estimates of total diversity from one million sequenced T cells were regarded as lower bounds and underestimates.

This TCR came from a man aged 35 to 55 in good health. The sequenced material came from blood. The chain is encoded by TRBV29-1 joined to TRBJ1-1; the D gene is not confidently resolved. The nucleotides are TGCAGCGTTTCCCGTTGGGACACTGAAGCTTTCTTT. Translated, this gives CSVSRWDTEAFF.